The clone carrying this T cell receptor beta chain was recorded once. Antigen specificity is unknown. The CDR3 spans 10 residues. Between the trimmed V and J ends, which lost 7 bases and 9 bases, there was a span of 10 bases. Germline V gene sequence: CDR1 SNHLY, CDR2 FYNNEI. One entry per CDR3 protein, called by TCRdb with MiXCR from the 5' RACE reads. Of roughly 230,000 distinct CDR3 sequences listed, about 8.9% are singletons. This entry comes from a study of identical twins. Study observations and caveats: The abundant beta clonotypes from cord blood had fewer insertions, and memory repertoires had none of this.

The same sample was also used in a study of yellow fever vaccine responses in identical twins.

The specimen was CD8+ T cells sorted from blood. This clonotype originated in a woman aged 18-30 years in good health. The chain joins TRBV2 to TRBJ2-7; no clear D gene. CDR3 sequence: CASMGKGQYF. In DNA, the CDR3 is TGTGCCAGCATGGGGAAGGGGCAGTACTTC.